The 16 T cell receptor beta chains given below trace back to one sample, sequenced in a study of cytomegalovirus exposure and HLA in healthy donors. Primers for the PCR totalled 60 Vbeta and 13 Jbeta. Only in-frame clones appear in the TCRdb table, and some are missing; sequencing was by immunoSEQ multiplex PCR. The sample records about 130,000 clones, around 76% being singletons. Sequenced material: PBMCs. The receptors were sampled from a woman between 55 and 75 years old in good health and CMV-seropositive.

As to this clone: The junction departs from the called germline gene at one end, perhaps through a read error. The J gene is TRBJ2-3, the V gene TRBV7-2; possibly TRBD1 for D (6 bases). Germline V gene sequence: CDR1 SGHTA, CDR2 FQGNSA. This CDR3 comprises 12 residues. CDR3 sequence (DNA): TGTGCCAGCAGCTTTACCCGGACAGAGGGGCAGTTT. This gives the protein CASSFTRTEGQF.

The V gene is TRBV4-2, the J gene TRBJ1-1; D remains ambiguous. The CDR3 sequence is 12 residues long. Germline CDR1 LGHNA, CDR2 YNFKEQ. The V end lost 4 bases, the J end lost 7 bases, and 10 bases lay between the germline ends. The CDR3, as DNA: TGTGCCAGCAGCCGCGGGCCCGGTGAAGCTTTCTTT. This gives the protein CASSRGPGEAFF.

The V gene is TRBV4-3, the J gene TRBJ2-7; 11 positions match TRBD2. V lost 2 bases to trimming and J lost 3 bases; unmatched junction nucleotides: 3. Germline lookup yields CDR1 LGHNA and CDR2 YSLEER. The CDR3 has 15 residues. The CDR3 reads CASSQLAGGIYEQYF. The CDR3 DNA follows: TGCGCCAGCAGCCAACTAGCGGGAGGTATCTACGAGCAGTACTTC.

This chain connects TRBV19 to TRBJ1-4; D gene ambiguous. Germline V gene data show CDR1 as LNHDA and CDR2 as SQIVND (reference sequence). CDR3 length equals 13 residues. V was clipped by 1 base and J by 5 bases, with 5 bases between them. The CDR3 is CASSIGANEKLFF. CDR3 DNA: TGTGCCAGTAGTATAGGGGCAAATGAAAAACTGTTTTTT.

The genes are TRBV6-5 and TRBJ1-1, with TRBD1 matching 11 bases. Germline V gene sequence: CDR1 MNHEY, CDR2 SVGAGI. V was clipped by 5 bases and J by 8 bases; unmatched bases: 4. The CDR3 runs 13 residues. The CDR3 reads CASSGDRGGEAFF. As DNA, the CDR3 is TGTGCCAGCAGTGGGGACAGGGGGGGAGAAGCTTTCTTT.

In its sample, this clone was seen a few times. The V gene is TRBV2, the J gene TRBJ2-5; 9 nucleotides align to TRBD2. This CDR3 contains 15 residues. Germline CDR1 and CDR2: SNHLY and FYNNEI. V lost 6 bases, J lost 0 bases, and 5 bases stayed unmatched. The CDR3 DNA follows: TGTGCCAGCAGAAGGACTAGCGCGAACCAAGAGACCCAGTACTTC. This translates into CASRRTSANQETQYF.

A single count supports this clone. The rearrangement links TRBV7-2 to TRBJ1-2, with 9 bases matching TRBD1. There are 17 residues in the CDR3. CDR1 is SGHTA and CDR2 is FQGNSA in the germline V gene. The V and J ends lost 1 base and 4 bases, in that order; junction bases with no gene match: 10. The CDR3 protein is CASSLGLQGAFSYGYTF. The CDR3 nucleotides are TGTGCCAGCAGCTTAGGTTTACAGGGGGCGTTCAGCTATGGCTACACCTTC.

The chain carries TRBV6-6 and TRBJ1-4; 7 nucleotides agree with TRBD1. Trimming removed 2 bases from V and 7 bases from J; junction bases left unmatched: 7. Germline V gene data show CDR1 as MNHNY and CDR2 as SVGAGI (reference sequence). The CDR3 covers 15 residues. CDR3 sequence reads: CASSYPMTGTEKLFF. As DNA, the CDR3 is TGTGCCAGCAGTTACCCGATGACAGGGACTGAAAAACTGTTTTTT.

The chain is built from TRBV2 and TRBJ1-2; unclear D gene. V gave up 4 bases and J gave up 4 bases, with 10 bases separating them. The CDR3 extends over 13 amino acids. Germline assignment: CDR1 SNHLY and CDR2 FYNNEI. The CDR3 region is CASSVLQLYGYTF. In DNA form, the CDR3 reads TGTGCCAGCAGTGTTTTACAGCTCTATGGCTACACCTTC.

The chain links TRBV5-6 to TRBJ2-7, with D tentatively TRBD1 (5 bases). Germline V gene lookup returns CDR1 SGHDT and CDR2 YYEEEE. The V and J ends lost 0 bases and 5 bases respectively, with 12 bases between them. The CDR3 length is 14 residues. DNA for the CDR3: TGTGCCAGCAGCTTGGGTTGGGGCTTCGACGAGCAGTACTTC. This sequence encodes CASSLGWGFDEQYF. The full variable domain, in which reference TRBV5-6 and TRBJ2-7 provide the parts outside the CDR3, is DAGVTQSPTHLIKTRGQQVTLRCSPKSGHDTVSWYQQALGQGPQFIFQYYEEEERQRGNFPDRFSGHQFPNYSSELNVNALLLGDSALYLCASSLGWGFDEQYFGPGTRLTVT.

This clone was detected only a few times. The chain is built from TRBV7-3 and TRBJ1-2, with 9 bases fitting TRBD1. The CDR3 length is 13 residues. Per germline, CDR1 SGHTA and CDR2 FQGTGA. The ends lost 4 bases at V and 4 bases at J; junction bases unmatched: 1. CDR3 region: CASSSDRGYGYTF. The CDR3 DNA follows: TGTGCCAGCAGCTCGGACAGGGGCTATGGCTACACCTTC.

The chain couples TRBV28 to TRBJ1-2; TRBD1 aligns across 11 bases. The CDR3 is 14 residues long. Germline lookup yields CDR1 MDHEN and CDR2 SYDVKM. Trimming at V came to 5 bases and at J to 5 bases, leaving 4 bases not matched to a gene. CDR3 DNA: TGTGCCAGCAGTGCCGGGACAGGGGGATATGGCTACACCTTC. This sequence encodes CASSAGTGGYGYTF.

The chain employs TRBV19 and TRBJ1-5; D unclear. The length of the CDR3 is 13 residues. Per germline, CDR1 LNHDA and CDR2 SQIVND (reference sequence). The V end lost 1 base, the J end lost 6 bases, and 7 bases lay between the germline ends. The CDR3 spells CASSIGGFQPQHF. In nucleotides, the CDR3 is TGTGCCAGTAGTATAGGAGGGTTTCAGCCCCAGCATTTT.

The chain carries TRBV7-8 and TRBJ2-7, with a possible D match to TRBD2 (6 bases). Germline V gene sequence: CDR1 SGHVS, CDR2 FQNEAQ. V lost 1 base to trimming and J lost 1 base, with 11 bases between them. The CDR3 sequence is 15 residues long. The CDR3 DNA sequence: TGTGCCAGCAGCTTAGGGAGGGGATCGTCCTACGAGCAGTACTTC. It encodes CASSLGRGSSYEQYF.

The rearrangement joins TRBV12-5 to TRBJ2-5; no clear D gene. Germline loops: CDR1 LGHNT, CDR2 FRNRAP. This CDR3 spans 13 amino acids. V was clipped by 4 bases and J by 4 bases, with 10 bases between them. The CDR3: CASGSAAVETQYF. The CDR3 nucleotides are TGTGCTAGTGGTTCTGCCGCGGTAGAGACCCAGTACTTC.

The V call is TRBV2, the J call TRBJ1-5; D may be TRBD1 (5 bases). The V gene's germline CDR1 is SNHLY and CDR2 FYNNEI. Trimming removed 9 bases from V and 7 bases from J, with 16 bases in between. This CDR3 comprises 13 residues. DNA for the CDR3: TGTGCCAGTACATGGGGCGTGGGGCAGCCCCAGCATTTT. This gives the protein CASTWGVGQPQHF.